This entry describes one T cell receptor beta chain. The record originates from a study of T cells in Graves' hyperthyroidism and ophthalmopathy. RNA transcripts were the template for amplifying TCR beta CDR3 regions. TCR CDR3 underwent first-round RT-PCR with the HTBI primer set. MiXCR, applied by TCRdb to the multiplex PCR reads, yields one record per CDR3 protein. This sample yields more than 500,000 distinct CDR3 sequences, of which 11% to 15% are seen a single time; approximately 15% belongs to the top ten. Germline values: CDR1 MGHDK, CDR2 SYGVNS. V lost 1 base and J lost 5, with 9 bases in between. The CDR3 length is 14 residues.

The V call is TRBV25-1, the J call TRBJ2-1, with D perhaps TRBD1 or TRBD2 (5 bases each). Sequences were obtained from blood. This sequence originates from a woman in her thirties or forties with Graves' hyperthyroidism. CDR3 sequence reads: CASSEWGKNNEQFF. The CDR3 nucleotides read TGTGCCAGCAGTGAATGGGGGAAAAACAATGAGCAGTTCTTC.